This T cell receptor (beta chain) was recorded in a study of T cell responses to AZD1222 COVID-19 vaccine. Trimming at V came to 4 bases and at J to 1 base, leaving 9 bases not matched to a gene. Germline CDR1 reads KGHSH; CDR2 reads LQKENI. The CDR3 has 16 residues. Repertoires were generated with immunoSEQ multiplex PCR, while TCRdb's copy carries only in-frame clones and drops some. The sample has about 100,000 clones; around 87% are singletons. The sequence was collected from an adult in good health. The sequences come from peripheral blood, collected on day 0 of AZD1222 vaccination. The chain carries TRBV18 and TRBJ2-7; 8 positions agree with TRBD1. The CDR3 loop is CASSRAGTGLSYEQYF. The CDR3 DNA reads TGTGCCAGCTCACGCGCCGGGACAGGCCTTTCCTACGAGCAGTACTTC.